Described below is a single T cell receptor (beta chain) sequence and its context. The antigen is undetermined. The sample comes from a study of monozygotic twins with inflammatory bowel disease. Study results and caveats: With inverse Simpson as the measure, TCRbeta diversity was lower in IBD patients than in healthy co-twins.

The germline V gene encodes CDR1 GTSNPN and CDR2 SVGIG (reference sequence). The CDR3 is 13 amino acids. The template switching step added UMIs that contained a 6-nucleotide sample barcode. TCRdb re-called the 5' RACE reads; every CDR3 protein appears as one record, without DNA. The table counts some 440,000 distinct CDR3 sequences; roughly 2.2% lies in the top ten. The sequence was collected from a human donor with ulcerative colitis or Crohn's disease, or a healthy co-twin of an affected twin (not recorded which). Input material: blood. This chain connects TRBV30 to TRBJ2-3. CDR3 in amino acids: CAWMAANTDTQYF.